This T cell receptor beta chain was recovered during a study of OX40 agonist ivuxolimab in advanced cancers. Across the whole study: With ivuxolimab, an agonistic anti-OX40 (CD134) antibody, patients were treated. General study results and limits: Several nonresponders also turned out to have low normalized T-cell clonal expansion.

The protocol was immunoSEQ multiplex PCR, while the TCRdb copy is restricted to in-frame clones and leaves out a portion. The profile shows approximately 99,000 clones, 95% to 96% of them singletons. The germline V and J ends were trimmed by 3 bases and 4 bases, with 12 bases remaining between them. The germline V gene has CDR1 SGDLS and CDR2 YYNGEE. The CDR3 runs to 14 residues. Note on this clone: Its antigen is currently unknown.

V and J are TRBV9 and TRBJ2-3; the D is unclear. The receptor's source is an adult with an advanced solid tumor such as melanoma, head and neck, liver or kidney cancer. The sequenced sample was CD4+ or CD8+ T cells sorted from blood, obtained in a trial of the OX40 agonist ivuxolimab. The CDR3 sequence is CASSAPTLPDTQYF. DNA of the CDR3: TGTGCCAGCAGCGCCCCTACACTCCCAGATACGCAGTATTTT.